The 4 T cell receptor beta chains given below trace back to one sample, sequenced in a study of blood T cell repertoires in COVID-19. The protocol was immunoSEQ multiplex PCR, while the TCRdb copy is restricted to in-frame clones and leaves out a portion. This sample has approximately 250,000 clones, with approximately 86% found just once. Source material: peripheral blood. Source of these receptors: a woman aged 60-75 years with COVID-19, enrolled during active disease.

The rearrangement links TRBV5-1 to TRBJ1-4; 9 bases line up with TRBD1. CDR3 size: 13 residues. V gave up 5 bases and J gave up 11 bases; unmatched junction bases: 7. The germline V gene has CDR1 SGHRS and CDR2 YFSETQ. The CDR3 coding sequence is TGCGCCAGCAGACCTGGACAGGGGTGGAAACTGTTTTTT. Translating it yields CASRPGQGWKLFF.

The rearrangement links TRBV2 to TRBJ2-3, with 12 bases aligning to TRBD1. Germline V gives CDR1 SNHLY, CDR2 FYNNEI. Unmatched junction bases numbered 20, after V lost 8 bases and J lost 2 bases. The CDR3 consists of 20 residues. The CDR3 region has the DNA TGTGCCAGCGAGAGTGGGGGGACAGGGGGCGTCAGCTATATCACAGATACGCAGTATTTT. This encodes CASESGGTGGVSYITDTQYF. The full variable domain, completed using reference TRBV2 and TRBJ2-3, is EPEVTQTPSHQVTQMGQEVILRCVPISNHLYFYWYRQILGQKVEFLVSFYNNEISEKSEIFDDQFSVERPDGSNFTLKIRSTKLEDSAMYFCASESGGTGGVSYITDTQYFGPGTRLTVL.

This chain's CDR3 is CASSPTGGVTEAFF. CDR3 coding DNA: TGCGCCAGCAGCCCCACAGGGGGCGTCACTGAAGCTTTCTTT. This chain joins TRBV5-1 and TRBJ1-1; 9 positions agree with TRBD1. The CDR3 covers 14 residues. Germline CDR1 and CDR2: SGHRS and YFSETQ. V shed 4 bases and J 4 bases; nucleotides not matched to a gene: 5.

This clone showed up many times. The chain recombines TRBV20-1 with TRBJ1-1; unclear D gene. This CDR3 is built from 13 residues. Germline CDR1 is DFQATT and CDR2 is SNEGSKA (reference sequence). With 3 bases removed from V and 0 bases from J, the gap between germline ends came to 8 bases. CDR3 DNA sequence: TGCAGTGCTAGTGCGCGAGTGAACACTGAAGCTTTCTTT. Encoded protein: CSASARVNTEAFF.